A single sample gave rise to the 20 T cell receptor beta chains below, sequenced in a study of blood T cells in healthy people across ages. For the second PCR, which ran for 7 to 11 cycles, a sample-barcoded 5' primer and a J-beta primer mix were used. Each CDR3 protein gets one entry after TCRdb re-called the 5' RACE reads with MiXCR. The sample carries 1.2 million to 1.5 million distinct CDR3 sequences, 45% to 70% recorded once. The source material was blood. The receptors here all came from a man between 18 and 35 years old in good health.

J is TRBJ2-6 and V is TRBV7-9, with TRBD1 matching over 8 bases. Germline V gene data show CDR1 as SEHNR and CDR2 as FQNEAQ (reference sequence). The CDR3 covers 17 residues. The trim removed 1 base at V and 2 bases at J, leaving 4 bases unmatched. The CDR3: CASSLVQGAAGANVLTF. CDR3 DNA sequence: TGTGCCAGCAGCTTAGTTCAGGGGGCGGCTGGGGCCAACGTCCTGACTTTC.

The chain uses TRBV19 and TRBJ2-3; the D is unclear. Germline CDR1 LNHDA, CDR2 SQIVND (reference sequence). The V and J ends lost 7 bases and 4 bases respectively, with 9 bases between them. The length of the CDR3 is 12 residues. CDR3 amino acids: CASMVEPDTQYF. The CDR3, as DNA: TGTGCCAGTATGGTGGAACCAGATACGCAGTATTTT. The entire variable domain, with the rest obtained from reference TRBV19 and TRBJ2-3, is as follows: DGGITQSPKYLFRKEGQNVTLSCEQNLNHDAMYWYRQDPGQGLRLIYYSQIVNDFQKGDIAEGYSVSREKKESFPLTVTSAQKNPTAFYLCASMVEPDTQYFGPGTRLTVL.

This clonotype was observed a handful of times. The genes are TRBV7-9 and TRBJ1-2; 10 nucleotides agree with TRBD1. Germline V CDR1 and CDR2: SEHNR, FQNEAQ (reference sequence). V was pared by 4 bases and J by 3 bases, with 8 bases of the junction left unmatched. This CDR3 region has 16 residues. CDR3 in DNA: TGTGCCAGCAGCTCAGAGGGGACAGGGGACGACTATGGCTACACCTTC. Translation: CASSSEGTGDDYGYTF.

The chain couples TRBV20-1 to TRBJ2-3, with TRBD1 matching 10 bases. With V trimmed by 6 bases and J by 4 bases, 4 bases remained unmatched. The CDR3 contains 13 residues. Germline V gene data show CDR1 as DFQATT and CDR2 as SNEGSKA (reference sequence). The CDR3 nucleotides read TGCAGTGCGCCCGGGACAGGGGCAGATACGCAGTATTTT. This codes for CSAPGTGADTQYF.

The table lists this clonotype with a few counts. CDR3 sequence (DNA): TGCAGTGCCGAGAGCCTAGCGGGGGGCCGAAACTACAATGAGCAGTTCTTC. It yields the protein CSAESLAGGRNYNEQFF. This chain joins TRBV20-1 and TRBJ2-1; 11 nucleotides line up with TRBD2. CDR1 is DFQATT and CDR2 is SNEGSKA in the germline V gene (reference sequence). This CDR3 region has 17 residues. J lost 3 bases, V lost 6 bases, and 13 bases had no gene match.

The V gene is TRBV20-1, the J gene TRBJ2-1; 7 bases map to TRBD1. Germline CDR1 and CDR2: DFQATT and SNEGSKA (reference sequence). The length of the CDR3 is 13 residues. The junction had 11 bases not matched to a gene; V was cut back by 2 bases and J by 13 bases. Here the CDR3 DNA reads TGCAGTGCTAGAACGACAGGGTGGGAGACCCAGTTCTTC. Protein: CSARTTGWETQFF.

The chain links TRBV21-1 to TRBJ1-2; TRBD1 reflects the table's D call only, with no check against the DNA. TRBV21-1 is a pseudogene locus. The CDR3 consists of 13 residues. The CDR3: CASSRGVLDGYTF. The DNA of the CDR3 is TGTGCCAGCAGTCGGGGGGTGCTCGATGGCTACACCTTC.

This clonotype was recorded a few times. This chain links TRBV4-1 with TRBJ2-1; D gene ambiguous. The germline V and J ends were trimmed by 3 bases and 5 bases, with 17 bases remaining between them. CDR1 is MGHRA, CDR2 YSYEKL, per germline. CDR3 length: 16 residues. The CDR3 nucleotides are TGCGCCAGCAGCCACAAGACTCCAAACTTTAACAATGAGCAGTTCTTC. Its translation: CASSHKTPNFNNEQFF.

The V gene is TRBV5-1, the J gene TRBJ2-5; D remains unclear. V gave up 3 bases and J gave up 3 bases, with 12 bases separating them. The V gene's germline CDR1 is SGHRS and CDR2 YFSETQ. The CDR3 spans 14 residues. CDR3 protein: CASSWRPGEETQYF. The CDR3, as DNA: TGCGCCAGCAGCTGGCGCCCAGGCGAAGAGACCCAGTACTTC.

V and J are TRBV15 and TRBJ2-4; TRBD1 matches 9 bases. CDR1 is LNHNV and CDR2 is YYDKDF in the germline V gene (reference sequence). The junction had 2 bases not matched to a gene; V was cut back by 0 bases and J by 5 bases. The CDR3 loop spans 15 amino acids. CDR3 sequence reads: CATSRETGGENIQYF. The CDR3 nucleotides are TGTGCCACCAGCAGAGAGACAGGGGGTGAAAACATTCAGTACTTC.

CDR3 sequence reads: CASELGHKGTDTQYF. In DNA form, the CDR3 reads TGTGCCAGCGAGCTAGGTCATAAGGGCACAGATACGCAGTATTTT. J is TRBJ2-3 and V is TRBV7-8; D is unresolved. The V gene's germline CDR1 is SGHVS and CDR2 FQNEAQ. The ends were cut back, 8 bases at V and 1 base at J, with 16 bases in the middle. The length of the CDR3 is 15 residues.

The rearrangement links TRBV7-9 to TRBJ1-2; D is ambiguous. CDR3 length: 15 amino acids. Between the trimmed V and J ends, which lost 7 bases and 7 bases, there was a span of 22 bases. Germline CDR1 SEHNR, CDR2 FQNEAQ (reference sequence). CDR3 DNA sequence: TGTGCCAGCACCTCTCCGGGGAGGGAAGAAATTGGCTACACCTTC. Its translation: CASTSPGREEIGYTF.

This clonotype appeared once. CDR3 sequence: CSASSSGGAGEQFF. The CDR3 region has the DNA TGCAGTGCTAGTTCGAGCGGGGGGGCGGGTGAGCAGTTCTTC. The chain is built from TRBV20-1 and TRBJ2-1; 10 bases are a match to TRBD2. Per the germline V gene, CDR1 is DFQATT and CDR2 is SNEGSKA (reference sequence). The CDR3 sequence is 14 residues long. The J segment lost 9 bases and the V segment lost 3 bases, leaving 8 bases of the junction unmatched.

This clonotype was recorded only once. V usage is TRBV7-9 and J usage is TRBJ2-5; no definite D call. The V end lost 7 bases, the J end lost 1 base, and 19 bases lay between the germline ends. Per the germline V gene, CDR1 is SEHNR and CDR2 is FQNEAQ (reference sequence). This CDR3 is built from 16 residues. The CDR3 region is CASTRVVAGIQETQYF. The CDR3 DNA reads TGTGCCAGCACCCGGGTTGTGGCAGGAATCCAAGAGACCCAGTACTTC.

The chain links TRBV29-1 to TRBJ1-1, with no clear D. CDR3 length: 16 residues. V was cut by 4 bases and J by 1 base, with 19 bases left in between. Germline V gives CDR1 SQVTM, CDR2 ANQGSEA. The CDR3 sequence is CSVVGDTRTANTEAFF. The CDR3 DNA reads as TGCAGCGTTGTCGGTGATACTCGGACCGCGAACACTGAAGCTTTCTTT.

This clonotype was seen once. The CDR3 region is CSASGTGGSGYTF. CDR3 DNA: TGCAGTGCTAGCGGGACAGGGGGCTCTGGCTACACCTTC. The V call is TRBV20-1, the J call TRBJ1-2; 12 bases map to TRBD1. CDR1 is DFQATT, CDR2 SNEGSKA, per germline (reference sequence). The J segment lost 7 bases and the V segment lost 3 bases, leaving 3 bases of the junction unmatched. There are 13 residues in the CDR3.

The chain recombines TRBV28 with TRBJ1-2; 8 bases match TRBD1. The CDR3 spans 15 residues. With 5 bases clipped from V and 3 bases from J, the junction kept 8 bases outside the gene matches. Germline V gives CDR1 MDHEN, CDR2 SYDVKM. CDR3 DNA sequence: TGTGCCAGCAGTGCGTCCAGGGGGCTCGACTATGGCTACACCTTC. This sequence encodes CASSASRGLDYGYTF.

This clonotype appeared a few times. This rearrangement joins TRBV5-1 to TRBJ1-2; a weak D match, TRBD1 (5 bases). V lost 4 bases to trimming and J lost 9 bases, with 16 bases between them. The germline V gene encodes CDR1 SGHRS and CDR2 YFSETQ. The CDR3 has 13 amino acids. Written as DNA, the CDR3 is TGCGCCAGCAGCCAGTCTGGGACGGCACGCTACACCTTC. Amino acids: CASSQSGTARYTF.

This clonotype turned up a few times. The J gene is TRBJ1-2, the V gene TRBV5-1; D remains ambiguous. CDR3 length: 13 amino acids. Deletions cut 4 bases from V and 3 bases from J, with 10 bases between. Germline CDR1 reads SGHRS; CDR2 reads YFSETQ. The CDR3 region has the DNA TGCGCCAGCAGCCTCAGGTGGGACTATGGCTACACCTTC. This codes for CASSLRWDYGYTF.

The chain is built from TRBV9 and TRBJ1-2; 10 nucleotides match TRBD1. In germline, CDR1 is SGDLS, CDR2 YYNGEE. V was pared by 4 bases and J by 7 bases, with 7 bases of the junction left unmatched. The length of the CDR3 is 14 residues. The chain's CDR3 is CASSPEGQGRGYTF. The DNA of the CDR3 is TGTGCCAGCAGCCCGGAGGGACAGGGGCGTGGCTACACCTTC.